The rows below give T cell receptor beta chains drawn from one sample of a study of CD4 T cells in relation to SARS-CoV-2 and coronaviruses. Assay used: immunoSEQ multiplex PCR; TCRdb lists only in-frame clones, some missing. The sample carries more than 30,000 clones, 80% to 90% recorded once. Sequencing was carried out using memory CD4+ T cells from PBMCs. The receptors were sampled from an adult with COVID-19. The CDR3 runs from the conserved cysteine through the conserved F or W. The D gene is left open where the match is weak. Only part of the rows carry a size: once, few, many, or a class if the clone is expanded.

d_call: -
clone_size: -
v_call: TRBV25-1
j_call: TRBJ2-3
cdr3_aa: CASSDPGIVDTQYF
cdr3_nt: TGTGCCAGCAGCGATCCAGGGATAGTAGATACGCAGTATTTT

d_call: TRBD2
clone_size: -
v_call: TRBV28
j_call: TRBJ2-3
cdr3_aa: CASKKTGLAGQDYTQYF
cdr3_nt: TGTGCCAGCAAGAAGACGGGACTAGCGGGCCAGGACTACACGCAGTATTTT

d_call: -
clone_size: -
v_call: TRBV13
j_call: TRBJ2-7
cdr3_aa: CASSLRGPTYEQYF
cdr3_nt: TGTGCCAGCAGCTTACGGGGACCGACCTACGAGCAGTACTTC

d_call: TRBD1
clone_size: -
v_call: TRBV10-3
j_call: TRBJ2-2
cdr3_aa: CAISFRGLVTGELFF
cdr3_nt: TGTGCCATCAGCTTTAGGGGGCTAGTCACCGGGGAGCTGTTTTTT

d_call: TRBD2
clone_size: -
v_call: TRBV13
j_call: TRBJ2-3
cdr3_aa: CASSLTGGTSLTNYRTDTQYF
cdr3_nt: TGTGCCAGCAGCCTGACCGGCGGGACTAGCCTAACAAACTATAGGACAGATACGCAGTATTTT

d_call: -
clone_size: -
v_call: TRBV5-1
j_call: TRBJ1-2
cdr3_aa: CASSPEGVANYGYTF
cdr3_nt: TGCGCCAGCAGCCCCGAGGGCGTAGCTAACTATGGCTACACCTTC

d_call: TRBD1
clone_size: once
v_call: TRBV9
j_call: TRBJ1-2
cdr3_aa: CASSERQGVTF
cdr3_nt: TGTGCCAGCAGCGAAAGACAGGGAGTCACCTTC

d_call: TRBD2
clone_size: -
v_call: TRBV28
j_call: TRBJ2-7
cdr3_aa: CASSGVGAGGPPYEQYF
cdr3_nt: TGTGCCAGCAGTGGAGTGGGAGCGGGAGGGCCCCCCTACGAGCAGTACTTC

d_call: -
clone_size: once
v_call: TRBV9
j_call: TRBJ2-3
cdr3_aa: CASRGVSTDTQYF
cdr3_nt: TGTGCCAGCAGGGGGGTTAGCACAGATACGCAGTATTTT

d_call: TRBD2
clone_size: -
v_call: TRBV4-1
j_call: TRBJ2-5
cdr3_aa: CASSPMGLAGGPVMVETQYF
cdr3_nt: TGCGCCAGCAGCCCGATGGGACTAGCGGGAGGGCCCGTTATGGTAGAGACCCAGTACTTC

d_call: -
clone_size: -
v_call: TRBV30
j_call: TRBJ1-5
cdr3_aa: CAWSPANQPQHF
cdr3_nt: TGTGCCTGGAGTCCGGCCAATCAGCCCCAGCATTTT

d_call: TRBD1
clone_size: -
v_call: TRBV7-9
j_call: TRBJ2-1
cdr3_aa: CASSLGVWDRGGDEQFF
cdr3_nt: TGTGCCAGCAGCTTAGGAGTTTGGGACAGGGGCGGCGATGAGCAGTTCTTC

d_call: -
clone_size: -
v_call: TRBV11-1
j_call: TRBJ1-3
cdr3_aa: CASSLMSGSGNTIYF
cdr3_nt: TGTGCCAGCAGCTTAATGAGTGGCTCTGGAAACACCATATATTTT

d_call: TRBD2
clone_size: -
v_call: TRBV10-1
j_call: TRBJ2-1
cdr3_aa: CASSEGLAGAYNEQFF
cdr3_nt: TGCGCCAGCAGTGAAGGACTAGCGGGTGCCTACAATGAGCAGTTCTTC

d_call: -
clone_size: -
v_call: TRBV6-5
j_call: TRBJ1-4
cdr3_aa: CASSYNAEKLFF
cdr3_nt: TGTGCCAGCAGTTACAACGCTGAAAAACTGTTTTTT

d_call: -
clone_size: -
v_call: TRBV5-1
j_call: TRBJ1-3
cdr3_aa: CASRSGTGNTIYF
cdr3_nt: TGCGCCAGCAGATCAGGGACCGGAAACACCATATATTTT

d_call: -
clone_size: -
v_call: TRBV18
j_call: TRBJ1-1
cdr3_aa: CASSTGNTEAFF
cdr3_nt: TGTGCCAGCTCGACAGGGAACACTGAAGCTTTCTTT

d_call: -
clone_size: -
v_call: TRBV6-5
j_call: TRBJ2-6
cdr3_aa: CASSLRDAGANVLTF
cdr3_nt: TGTGCCAGCAGTCTCAGGGATGCGGGGGCCAACGTCCTGACTTTC

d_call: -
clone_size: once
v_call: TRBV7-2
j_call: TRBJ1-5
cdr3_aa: CASSFDNQPQHF
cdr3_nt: TGTGCCAGCAGCTTTGACAATCAGCCCCAGCATTTT

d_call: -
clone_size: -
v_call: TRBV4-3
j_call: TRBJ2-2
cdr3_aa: CASSQGITGELFF
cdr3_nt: TGCGCCAGCAGCCAAGGGATCACCGGGGAGCTGTTTTTT

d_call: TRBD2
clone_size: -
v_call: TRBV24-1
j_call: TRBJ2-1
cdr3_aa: CATSDSSGRGVNEQFF
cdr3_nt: TGTGCCACCAGTGATTCTAGCGGGAGGGGGGTCAATGAGCAGTTCTTC

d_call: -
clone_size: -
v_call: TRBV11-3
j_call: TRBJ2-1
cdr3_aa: CASSSTGRGNEQFF
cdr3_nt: TGTGCCAGCAGCTCAACGGGACGGGGCAATGAGCAGTTCTTC

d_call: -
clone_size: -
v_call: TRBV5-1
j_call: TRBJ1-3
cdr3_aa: CASSLERASGNTIYF
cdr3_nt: TGCGCCAGCAGCTTGGAACGGGCCTCTGGAAACACCATATATTTT

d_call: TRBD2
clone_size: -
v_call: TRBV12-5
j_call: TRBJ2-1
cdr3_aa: CASGLDSGSSYNEQFF
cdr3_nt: TGTGCTAGTGGTTTGGATAGCGGGAGCTCCTACAATGAGCAGTTCTTC

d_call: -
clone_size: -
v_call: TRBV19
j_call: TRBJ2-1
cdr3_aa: CASSQTGSSYNEQFF
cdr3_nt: TGTGCCAGTAGCCAAACAGGGAGCTCCTACAATGAGCAGTTCTTC

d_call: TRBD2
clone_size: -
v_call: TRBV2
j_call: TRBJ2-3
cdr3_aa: CASGRVGRDTDTQYF
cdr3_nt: TGTGCCAGCGGGAGGGTCGGGCGGGACACAGATACGCAGTATTTT

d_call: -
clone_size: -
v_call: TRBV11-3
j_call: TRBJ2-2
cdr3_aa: CASSPPGTNTGELFF
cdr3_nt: TGTGCCAGCAGCCCCCCAGGGACGAACACCGGGGAGCTGTTTTTT

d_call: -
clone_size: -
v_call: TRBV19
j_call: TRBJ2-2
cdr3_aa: CASTRGVGPALSGELFF
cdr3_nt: TGTGCCAGTACTAGGGGGGTAGGCCCGGCCCTTTCCGGGGAGCTGTTTTTT

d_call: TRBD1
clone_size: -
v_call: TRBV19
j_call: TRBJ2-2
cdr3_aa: CASSIGSEVAGQGNTGELFF
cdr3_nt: TGTGCCAGTAGTATAGGGAGTGAGGTAGCCGGACAGGGGAACACCGGGGAGCTGTTTTTT

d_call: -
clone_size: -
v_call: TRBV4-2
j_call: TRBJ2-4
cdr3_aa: CASSQEPPGENIQYF
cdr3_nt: TGTGCCAGCAGCCAAGAACCTCCAGGAGAAAACATTCAGTACTTC

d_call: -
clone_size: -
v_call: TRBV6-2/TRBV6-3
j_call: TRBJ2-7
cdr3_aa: CASSTGTVYHEQYF
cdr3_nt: TGTGCCAGCAGTACCGGGACTGTATACCACGAGCAGTACTTC

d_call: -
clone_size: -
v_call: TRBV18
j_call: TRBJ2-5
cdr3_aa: CASSPQLSQETQYF
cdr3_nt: TGTGCCAGCTCACCGCAGCTAAGCCAAGAGACCCAGTACTTC

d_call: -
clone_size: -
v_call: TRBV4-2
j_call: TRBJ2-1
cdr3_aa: CASSQDLSGSSQFF
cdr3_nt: TGTGCCAGCAGCCAAGATCTGTCGGGGTCTAGCCAGTTCTTC

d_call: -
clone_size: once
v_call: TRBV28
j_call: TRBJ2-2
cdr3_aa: CASSTGHLNTGELFF
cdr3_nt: TGTGCCAGCAGTACTGGACACCTGAACACCGGGGAGCTGTTTTTT

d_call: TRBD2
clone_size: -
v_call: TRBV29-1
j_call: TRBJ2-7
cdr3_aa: CSGRTSGSDEQYF
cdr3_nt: TGCAGCGGCCGAACTAGCGGGAGCGACGAGCAGTACTTC

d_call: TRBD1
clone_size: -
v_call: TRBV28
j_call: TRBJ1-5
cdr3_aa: CASTKGAGDYRNQPQHF
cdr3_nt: TGTGCCAGCACAAAGGGGGCTGGGGATTATCGCAATCAGCCCCAGCATTTT

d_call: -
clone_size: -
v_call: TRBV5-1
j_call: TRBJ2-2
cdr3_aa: CASSWDTNTGELFF
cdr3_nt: TGCGCCAGCAGCTGGGACACCAACACCGGGGAGCTGTTTTTT

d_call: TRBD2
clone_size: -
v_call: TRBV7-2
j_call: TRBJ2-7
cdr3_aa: CASSLWGLASDHEQYF
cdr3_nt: TGTGCCAGCAGCTTGTGGGGACTAGCATCTGACCACGAGCAGTACTTC

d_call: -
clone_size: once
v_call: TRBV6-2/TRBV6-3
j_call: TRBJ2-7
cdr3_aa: CASSPLRREITYEQYF
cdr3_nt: TGTGCCAGCAGCCCCCTTCGACGGGAGATAACGTACGAGCAGTACTTC

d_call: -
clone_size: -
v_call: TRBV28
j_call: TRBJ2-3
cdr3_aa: CASSSNGLATDTQYF
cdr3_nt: TGTGCCAGCAGTAGCAACGGTCTTGCCACAGATACGCAGTATTTT

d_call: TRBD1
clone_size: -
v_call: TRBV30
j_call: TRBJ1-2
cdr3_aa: CAWSEPGQGVGYTF
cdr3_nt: TGTGCCTGGAGTGAGCCGGGACAGGGGGTTGGCTACACCTTC

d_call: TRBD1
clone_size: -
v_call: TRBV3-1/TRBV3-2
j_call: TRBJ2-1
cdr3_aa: CASSRQGAYNEQFF
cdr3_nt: TGTGCCAGCAGCCGACAGGGGGCCTACAATGAGCAGTTCTTC

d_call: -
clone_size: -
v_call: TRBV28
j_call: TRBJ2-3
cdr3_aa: CASSLDTDTQYF
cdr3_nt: TGTGCCAGCAGTCTTGACACAGATACGCAGTATTTT

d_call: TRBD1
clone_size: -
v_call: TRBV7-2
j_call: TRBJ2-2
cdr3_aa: CASSPQGAGYGGELFF
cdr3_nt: TGTGCCAGCAGCCCGCAGGGGGCCGGGTATGGCGGGGAGCTGTTTTTT

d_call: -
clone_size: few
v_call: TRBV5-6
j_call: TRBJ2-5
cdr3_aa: CASSLLAVQETQYF
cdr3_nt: TGTGCCAGCAGCTTGCTGGCAGTTCAAGAGACCCAGTACTTC